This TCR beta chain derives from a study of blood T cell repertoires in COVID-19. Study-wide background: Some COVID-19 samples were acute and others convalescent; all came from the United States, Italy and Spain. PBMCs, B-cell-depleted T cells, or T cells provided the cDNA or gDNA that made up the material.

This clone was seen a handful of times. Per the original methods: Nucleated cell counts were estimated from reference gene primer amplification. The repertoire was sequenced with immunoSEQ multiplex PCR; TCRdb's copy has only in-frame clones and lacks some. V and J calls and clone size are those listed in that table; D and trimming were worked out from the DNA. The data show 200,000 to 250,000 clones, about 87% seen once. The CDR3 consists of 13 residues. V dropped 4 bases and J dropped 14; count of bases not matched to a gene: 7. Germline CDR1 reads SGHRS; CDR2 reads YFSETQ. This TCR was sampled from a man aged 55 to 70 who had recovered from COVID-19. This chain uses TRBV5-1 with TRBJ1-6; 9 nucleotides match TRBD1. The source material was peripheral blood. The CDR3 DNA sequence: TGCGCCAGCAGCCCCCGGACAGGGGATGCCCTCCACTTT. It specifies CASSPRTGDALHF.